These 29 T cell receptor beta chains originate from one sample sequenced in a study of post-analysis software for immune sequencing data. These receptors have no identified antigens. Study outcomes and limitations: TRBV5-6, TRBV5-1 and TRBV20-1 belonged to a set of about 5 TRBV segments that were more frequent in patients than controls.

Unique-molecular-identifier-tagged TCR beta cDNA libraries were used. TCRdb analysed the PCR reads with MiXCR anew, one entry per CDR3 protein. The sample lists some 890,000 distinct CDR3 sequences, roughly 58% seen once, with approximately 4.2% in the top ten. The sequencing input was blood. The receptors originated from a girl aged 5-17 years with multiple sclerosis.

CDR3 region: CSARDRGTGGNSPLHF. DNA for the CDR3: TGCAGTGCTAGAGATCGAGGGACAGGGGGCAATTCACCCCTCCACTTT. The V call is TRBV20-1, the J call TRBJ1-6, with 12 positions matching TRBD1. This CDR3 has 16 residues. Germline V gene data show CDR1 as DFQATT and CDR2 as SNEGSKA (reference sequence). The V segment lost 0 bases and the J segment 7 bases; nucleotides outside the gene matches: 4.

CDR3 loop: CASSESGRERRNEQYF. The CDR3 DNA follows: TGCGCCAGCAGTGAGTCGGGGCGGGAGAGAAGGAACGAGCAGTACTTC. The chain carries TRBV10-2 and TRBJ2-7; TRBD2 agrees at 7 bases. The CDR3 runs 16 residues. Germline V gives CDR1 WSHSY, CDR2 SAAADI. After removal of 0 bases from V and 5 bases from J, the junction contained 10 bases not matched to a gene.

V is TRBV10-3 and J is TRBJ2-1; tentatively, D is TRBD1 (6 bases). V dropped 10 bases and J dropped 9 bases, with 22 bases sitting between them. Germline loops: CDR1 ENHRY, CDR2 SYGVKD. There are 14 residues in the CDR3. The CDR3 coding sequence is TGTGCCACCAACGGGAAGGCGGAACAGGGTGAGCAGTTCTTC. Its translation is CATNGKAEQGEQFF.

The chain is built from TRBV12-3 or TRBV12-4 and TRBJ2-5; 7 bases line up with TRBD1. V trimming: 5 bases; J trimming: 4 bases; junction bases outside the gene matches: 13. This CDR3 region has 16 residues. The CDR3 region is CASSPGTDRIGETQYF. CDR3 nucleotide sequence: TGTGCCAGCAGTCCGGGGACAGATAGGATAGGAGAGACCCAGTACTTC.

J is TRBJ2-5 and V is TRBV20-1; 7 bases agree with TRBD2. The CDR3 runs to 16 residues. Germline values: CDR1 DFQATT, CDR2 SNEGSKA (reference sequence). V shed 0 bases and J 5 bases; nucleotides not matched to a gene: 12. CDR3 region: CSARDKAGEARETQYF. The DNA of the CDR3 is TGCAGTGCTAGAGACAAGGCGGGAGAGGCCCGCGAGACCCAGTACTTC.

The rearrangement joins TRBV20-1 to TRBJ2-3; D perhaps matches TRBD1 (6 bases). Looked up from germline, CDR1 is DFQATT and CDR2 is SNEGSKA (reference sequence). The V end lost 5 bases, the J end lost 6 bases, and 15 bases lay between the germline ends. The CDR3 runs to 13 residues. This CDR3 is CSALGHISDTQYF. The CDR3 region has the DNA TGCAGTGCTCTGGGACATATATCCGATACGCAGTATTTT.

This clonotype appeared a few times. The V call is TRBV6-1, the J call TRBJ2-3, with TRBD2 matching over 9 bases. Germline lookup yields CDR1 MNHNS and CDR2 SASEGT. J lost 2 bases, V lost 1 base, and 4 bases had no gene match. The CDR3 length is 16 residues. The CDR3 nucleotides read TGTGCCAGCAGTGAAGACCCTAGCGGGGTCACAGATACGCAGTATTTT. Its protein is CASSEDPSGVTDTQYF.

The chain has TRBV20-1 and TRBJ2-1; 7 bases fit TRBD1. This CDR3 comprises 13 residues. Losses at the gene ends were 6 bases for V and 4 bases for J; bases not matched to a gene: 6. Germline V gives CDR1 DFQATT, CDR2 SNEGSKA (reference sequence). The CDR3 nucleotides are TGCAGTGCAAGGGGGCGGGTTTACAATGAGCAGTTCTTC. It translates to CSARGRVYNEQFF.

The CDR3 nucleotides are TGTGCCAGTTCCCCGGGACTACGATTCTACGGGCAGTACTTC. It specifies CASSPGLRFYGQYF. The chain joins TRBV2 to TRBJ2-5; 7 bases line up with TRBD2. The V segment lost 9 bases and the J segment 11 bases; nucleotides outside the gene matches: 18. This CDR3 spans 14 amino acids. Germline lookup yields CDR1 SNHLY and CDR2 FYNNEI.

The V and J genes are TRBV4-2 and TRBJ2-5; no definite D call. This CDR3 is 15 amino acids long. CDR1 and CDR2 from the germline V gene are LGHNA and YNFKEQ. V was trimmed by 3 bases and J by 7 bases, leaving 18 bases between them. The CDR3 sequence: CASSQVHYPRGTQYF. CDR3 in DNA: TGTGCCAGCAGCCAGGTCCACTACCCGCGCGGGACCCAGTACTTC.

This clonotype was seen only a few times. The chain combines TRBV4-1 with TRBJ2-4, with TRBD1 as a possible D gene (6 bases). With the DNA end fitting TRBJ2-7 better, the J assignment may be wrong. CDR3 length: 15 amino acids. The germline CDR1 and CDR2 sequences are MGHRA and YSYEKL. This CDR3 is CASSQEWTVKGEQYF. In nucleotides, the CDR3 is TGCGCCAGCAGCCAAGAGTGGACAGTAAAGGGCGAGCAGTACTTC.

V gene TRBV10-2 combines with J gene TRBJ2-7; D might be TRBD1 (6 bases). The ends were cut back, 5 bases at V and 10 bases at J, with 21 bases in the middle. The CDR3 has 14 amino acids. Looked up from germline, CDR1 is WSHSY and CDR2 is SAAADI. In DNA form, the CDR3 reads TGCGCCAGCAGTTATAAAAACGAGCAGGGGCTCCAGTACTTC. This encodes CASSYKNEQGLQYF.

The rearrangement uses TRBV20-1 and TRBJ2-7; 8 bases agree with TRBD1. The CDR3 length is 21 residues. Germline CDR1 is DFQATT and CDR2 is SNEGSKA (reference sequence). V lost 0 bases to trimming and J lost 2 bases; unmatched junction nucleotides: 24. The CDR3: CSARDIRPGTGPRRIPYEQYF. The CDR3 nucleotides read TGCAGTGCTAGAGATATTAGGCCCGGGACAGGCCCTCGTAGAATACCCTACGAGCAGTACTTC.

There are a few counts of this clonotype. For the CDR3, the DNA is TGCAGTGCTAGCCAAGCGGGGGGTCCCTACGAGCAGTACTTC. It encodes CSASQAGGPYEQYF. The chain is built from TRBV20-1 and TRBJ2-7; 9 nucleotides line up with TRBD2. The CDR3 has 14 residues. Germline CDR1 is DFQATT and CDR2 is SNEGSKA (reference sequence). The trim removed 3 bases at V and 2 bases at J, leaving 5 bases unmatched.

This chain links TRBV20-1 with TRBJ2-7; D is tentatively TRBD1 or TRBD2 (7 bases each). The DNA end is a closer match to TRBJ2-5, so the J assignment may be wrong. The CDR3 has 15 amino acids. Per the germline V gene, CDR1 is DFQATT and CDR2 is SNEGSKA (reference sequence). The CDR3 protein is CSAKGARLAMETQYF. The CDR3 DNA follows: TGCAGTGCCAAGGGGGCGAGACTAGCTATGGAGACCCAGTACTTC.

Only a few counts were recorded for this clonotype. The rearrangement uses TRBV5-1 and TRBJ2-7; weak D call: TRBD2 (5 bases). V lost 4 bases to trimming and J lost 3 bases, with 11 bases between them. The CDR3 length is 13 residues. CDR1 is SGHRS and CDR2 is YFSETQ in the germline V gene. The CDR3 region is CASSPGNGYEQYF. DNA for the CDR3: TGCGCCAGCAGCCCGGGGAACGGCTACGAGCAGTACTTC.

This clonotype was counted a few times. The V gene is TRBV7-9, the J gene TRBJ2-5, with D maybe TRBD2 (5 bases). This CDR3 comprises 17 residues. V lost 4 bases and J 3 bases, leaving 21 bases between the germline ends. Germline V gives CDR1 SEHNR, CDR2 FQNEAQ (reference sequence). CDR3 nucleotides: TGTGCCAGCAGCTATGATAGGGAGCGTTCAGGAGAAGAGACCCAGTACTTC. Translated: CASSYDRERSGEETQYF.

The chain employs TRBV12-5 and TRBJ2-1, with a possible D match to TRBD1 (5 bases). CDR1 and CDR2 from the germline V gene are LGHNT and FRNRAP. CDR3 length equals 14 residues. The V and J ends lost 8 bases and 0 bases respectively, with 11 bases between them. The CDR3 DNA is TGTGCTAGTAGGGGCCGCAACTCCTACAATGAGCAGTTCTTC. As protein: CASRGRNSYNEQFF.

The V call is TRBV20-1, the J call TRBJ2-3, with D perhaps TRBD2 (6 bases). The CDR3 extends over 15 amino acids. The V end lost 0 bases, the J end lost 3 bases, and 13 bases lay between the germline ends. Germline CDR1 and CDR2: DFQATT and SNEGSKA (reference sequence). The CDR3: CSARDPGDLTDTQYF. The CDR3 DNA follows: TGCAGTGCTAGAGATCCGGGGGATTTGACAGATACGCAGTATTTT.

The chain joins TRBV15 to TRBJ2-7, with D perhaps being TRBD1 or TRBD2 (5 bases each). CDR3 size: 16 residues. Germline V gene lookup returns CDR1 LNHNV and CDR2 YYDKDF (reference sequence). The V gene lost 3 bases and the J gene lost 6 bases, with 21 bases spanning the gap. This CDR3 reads CATSSHYRDEYPEQYF. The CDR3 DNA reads TGTGCCACCAGCAGTCATTATAGGGACGAGTATCCCGAGCAGTACTTC.

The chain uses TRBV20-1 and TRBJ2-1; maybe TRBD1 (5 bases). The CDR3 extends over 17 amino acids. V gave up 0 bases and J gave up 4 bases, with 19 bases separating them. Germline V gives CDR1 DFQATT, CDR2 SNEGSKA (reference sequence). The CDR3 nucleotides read TGCAGTGCTAGAGATAGGGGCAGTCGCTTATCTTACAATGAGCAGTTCTTC. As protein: CSARDRGSRLSYNEQFF.

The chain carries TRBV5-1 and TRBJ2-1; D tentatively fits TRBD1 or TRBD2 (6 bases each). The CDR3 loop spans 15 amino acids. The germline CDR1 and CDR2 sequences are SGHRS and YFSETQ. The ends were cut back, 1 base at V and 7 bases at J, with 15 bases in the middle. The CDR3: CASSLIGGAENEQFF. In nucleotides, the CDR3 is TGCGCCAGCAGCTTGATCGGGGGCGCGGAGAATGAGCAGTTCTTC.

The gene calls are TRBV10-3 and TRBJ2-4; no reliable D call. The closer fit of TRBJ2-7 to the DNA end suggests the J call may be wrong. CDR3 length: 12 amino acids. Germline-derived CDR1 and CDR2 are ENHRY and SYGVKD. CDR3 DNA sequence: TGTGCCATCAGTGAGTCGATCTTCGAGCAGTACTTC. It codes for CAISESIFEQYF.

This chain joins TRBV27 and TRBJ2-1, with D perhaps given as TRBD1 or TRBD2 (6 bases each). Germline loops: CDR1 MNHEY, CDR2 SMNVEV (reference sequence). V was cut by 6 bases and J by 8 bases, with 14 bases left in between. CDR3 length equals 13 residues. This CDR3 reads CASSRQGRHEQFF. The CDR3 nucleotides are TGTGCCAGCAGCCGTCAGGGGAGGCATGAGCAGTTCTTC.

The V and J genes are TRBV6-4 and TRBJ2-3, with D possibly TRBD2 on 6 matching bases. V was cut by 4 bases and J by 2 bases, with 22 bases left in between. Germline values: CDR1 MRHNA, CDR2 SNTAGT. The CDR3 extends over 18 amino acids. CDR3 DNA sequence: TGTGCCAGCAGTGCGGCTGTATCCACGGAGGGAGACACAGATACGCAGTATTTT. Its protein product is CASSAAVSTEGDTDTQYF.

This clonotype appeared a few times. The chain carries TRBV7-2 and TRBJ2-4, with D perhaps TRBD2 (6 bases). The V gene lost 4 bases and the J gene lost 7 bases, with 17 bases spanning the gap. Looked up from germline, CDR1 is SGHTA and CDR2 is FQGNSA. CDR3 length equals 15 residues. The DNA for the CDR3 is TGTGCCAGCAGCTACGGTCGACTAGGAGGCAACATTCAGTACTTC. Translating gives CASSYGRLGGNIQYF.

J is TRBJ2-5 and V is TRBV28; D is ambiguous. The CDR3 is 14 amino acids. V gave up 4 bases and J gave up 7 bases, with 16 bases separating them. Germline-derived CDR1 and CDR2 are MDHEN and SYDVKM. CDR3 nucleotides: TGTGCCAGCAGTTCCCCTGTTTGGGTAGGGACCCAGTACTTC. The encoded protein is CASSSPVWVGTQYF.

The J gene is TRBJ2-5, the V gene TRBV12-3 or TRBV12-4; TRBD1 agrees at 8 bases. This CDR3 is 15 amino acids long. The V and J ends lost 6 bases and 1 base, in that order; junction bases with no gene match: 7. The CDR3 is CASSDIGTGQETQYF. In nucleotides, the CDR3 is TGTGCCAGCAGCGATATCGGGACAGGCCAAGAGACCCAGTACTTC.

The CDR3 spells CASSLARGPQNIQYF. The CDR3 DNA follows: TGTGCCAGCAGTTTAGCGCGAGGGCCCCAAAACATTCAGTACTTC. The chain links TRBV12-3 or TRBV12-4 to TRBJ2-4, with D possibly matching TRBD2 (5 bases). This CDR3 has 15 amino acids. Between the trimmed V and J ends, which lost 0 bases and 5 bases, there was a span of 11 bases.